This T cell receptor (beta chain) appears in the sequencing data of a study of shared clonotypes between healthy human individuals. TCRdb's table, derived via immunoSEQ multiplex PCR, lists solely in-frame clones and lacks some. The sample holds 1 million to 1.2 million clones, about 72% seen once. Germline V gene sequence: CDR1 SGHTA, CDR2 FQGNSA. The CDR3 extends over 15 amino acids. The junction had 2 bases not matched to a gene; V was cut back by 1 base and J by 0 bases. V and J are TRBV7-2 and TRBJ2-7; 8 bases line up with TRBD2. The sample comprised memory CD4+ T cells from PBMCs. Subset given: CD45RA-negative fraction. The TCR was taken from a young man in good health. Some clones in this sample may be carry-over from other donors' samples. This CDR3 reads CASSLGGRNSYEQYF. As DNA, the CDR3 is TGTGCCAGCAGCTTAGGCGGGAGGAACTCCTACGAGCAGTACTTC.